Presented here are 26 T cell receptor beta chains from one specimen sequenced in a study of T cell repertoires in cytomegalovirus infection. TCRdb used MiXCR to reprocess the reads, holding one entry per CDR3 protein. The profile shows 200,000 to 250,000 distinct CDR3 sequences, around 6.4% of them singletons. The sequenced material came from PBMCs. These receptors were collected from a human donor in good health (CMV status not recorded). Some clones in this sample may be carry-over from other donors' samples.

The table lists this clonotype with many counts. The CDR3 sequence is CASEAADTQYF. CDR3 in DNA: TGTGCCAGCGAGGCGGCAGATACGCAGTATTTT. The rearrangement joins TRBV7-9 to TRBJ2-3; no clear D. CDR3 length: 11 residues. Trimming stripped 8 bases from V and 4 bases from J, with 7 bases between. Per germline, CDR1 SEHNR and CDR2 FQNEAQ (reference sequence).

This clonotype occurred many times. This chain connects TRBV29-1 to TRBJ2-7; D is undetermined. Trimming took 6 bases from V and 2 from J, leaving 11 bases between them. This CDR3 spans 12 amino acids. Germline assignment: CDR1 SQVTM and CDR2 ANQGSEA. CDR3 sequence: CSVQTKTYEQYF. Here the CDR3 DNA reads TGCAGCGTCCAGACAAAAACCTACGAGCAGTACTTC.

This clonotype was detected many times. The chain recombines TRBV7-2 with TRBJ2-5; unclear D gene. Germline V gene lookup returns CDR1 SGHTA and CDR2 FQGNSA. V gave up 1 base and J gave up 4 bases, with 7 bases separating them. The CDR3 length is 13 residues. CDR3 protein: CASSLVYRETQYF. CDR3 nucleotide sequence: TGTGCCAGCAGCTTAGTTTATAGAGAGACCCAGTACTTC.

This clonotype was observed at least ten times. The CDR3 spells CSVDGVTEAFF. The DNA of the CDR3 is TGCAGCGTTGATGGGGTCACTGAAGCTTTCTTT. The gene calls are TRBV29-1 and TRBJ1-1, with D uncertain. CDR1 SQVTM and CDR2 ANQGSEA come from the germline V gene. V was pared by 3 bases and J by 4 bases, with 6 bases between. CDR3 length equals 11 residues.

This clonotype was counted many times. J is TRBJ1-1 and V is TRBV7-2; TRBD1 matches 10 bases. The trim removed 5 bases at V and 5 bases at J, leaving 8 bases unmatched. The CDR3 sequence is 15 residues long. Germline V gene sequence: CDR1 SGHTA, CDR2 FQGNSA. The CDR3 sequence is CASSPRDRGWTEAFF. The CDR3 DNA is TGTGCCAGCAGCCCTCGGGACAGGGGTTGGACTGAAGCTTTCTTT. The full variable domain, with the rest looked up from reference TRBV7-2 and TRBJ1-1, is GAGVSQSPSNKVTEKGKDVELRCDPISGHTALYWYRQSLGQGLEFLIYFQGNSAPDKSGLPSDRFSAERTGGSVSTLTIQRTQQEDSAVYLCASSPRDRGWTEAFFGQGTRLTVV.

This clonotype was seen at least ten times. The chain has TRBV6-6 and TRBJ1-6, with 8 bases identical to TRBD1. The V gene's germline CDR1 is MNHNY and CDR2 SVGAGI (reference sequence). V was pared by 5 bases and J by 1 base, with 4 bases of the junction left unmatched. This CDR3 spans 16 amino acids. The CDR3 region has the DNA TGTGCCAGCAGTCGGACAGGGCCATCCTATAATTCACCCCTCCACTTT. As protein: CASSRTGPSYNSPLHF.

This clonotype was seen at least ten times. The chain has TRBV20-1 and TRBJ2-1; D not resolved. The V gene's germline CDR1 is DFQATT and CDR2 SNEGSKA (reference sequence). The CDR3 runs to 15 residues. The CDR3 region has the DNA TGCAGCGACACCCCGTCTGATACCTCCTACAATGAGCAGTTCTTC. Protein sequence: CSDTPSDTSYNEQFF.

The sample holds many counts of this clonotype. CDR3 coding DNA: TGTGCCAGCAGCTTAGGTATGGTGGGCTACTCGCAGTACTTC. As protein: CASSLGMVGYSQYF. The chain carries TRBV7-2 and TRBJ2-7; no clear D. The germline CDR1 and CDR2 sequences are SGHTA and FQGNSA. Trimming shortened V by 1 base and J by 9 bases, and 16 bases separated the two germline ends. CDR3 size: 14 residues.

This chain links TRBV20-1 with TRBJ1-6; D is possibly TRBD1 (6 bases). The CDR3 is made up of 15 amino acids. Trimming left V 6 bases short and J 7 bases short, with 19 bases between. Germline CDR1 reads DFQATT; CDR2 reads SNEGSKA (reference sequence). The CDR3 here is CSAAGTPRGNSPLHF. The CDR3 DNA sequence: TGCAGTGCCGCCGGGACCCCCAGGGGAAATTCACCCCTCCACTTT.

This clonotype was counted at least ten times. The J gene is TRBJ1-4, the V gene TRBV7-2; tentative D call: TRBD1 (6 bases). The CDR3 sequence is 15 residues long. Germline V gives CDR1 SGHTA, CDR2 FQGNSA. V was cut by 6 bases and J by 10 bases, with 21 bases left in between. The CDR3 sequence: CASSPTRDTGGKLFF. CDR3 sequence (DNA): TGTGCCAGCAGTCCCACCCGGGACACCGGAGGAAAACTGTTTTTT.

This clonotype came up many times. The CDR3 DNA follows: TGTGCCAGCAGTTCACCCTCTAGCACAGATACGCAGTATTTT. This codes for CASSSPSSTDTQYF. The chain links TRBV28 to TRBJ2-3; D gene unclear. The CDR3 contains 14 residues. Germline CDR1 reads MDHEN; CDR2 reads SYDVKM. V dropped 4 bases and J dropped 0 bases, with 8 bases sitting between them.

This clonotype was counted a few times. V and J are TRBV19 and TRBJ1-5; a weak D match, TRBD1 (5 bases). This CDR3 region has 15 residues. V was shortened by 6 bases and J by 7 bases, with 19 bases between the two germline ends. Germline loops: CDR1 LNHDA, CDR2 SQIVND (reference sequence). CDR3 in amino acids: CASRDRSGRSQPQHF. DNA for the CDR3: TGTGCCAGTAGAGACAGATCGGGCAGGAGCCAGCCCCAGCATTTT.

Concerning this clonotype itself: Just one base apart from a much larger clone, this may be a read error. The chain employs TRBV2 and TRBJ2-3; 8 positions agree with TRBD1. This CDR3 contains 12 residues. Germline lookup yields CDR1 SNHLY and CDR2 FYNNEI. In DNA, the CDR3 is TGTGCCAGCAGTACCGGGACAGGCCTTTCGTTTTTT. Protein sequence: CASSTGTGLSFF.

This clonotype was recorded at least ten times. V usage is TRBV20-1 and J usage is TRBJ2-7; possibly TRBD1 or TRBD2 for D (5 bases each). Germline V gene data show CDR1 as DFQATT and CDR2 as SNEGSKA (reference sequence). The CDR3 contains 16 residues. V was cut by 5 bases and J by 0 bases, with 20 bases left in between. The CDR3 DNA is TGCAGTGCTGAGGGGCAGGGACCTACCCACTCCTACGAGCAGTACTTC. This gives the protein CSAEGQGPTHSYEQYF.

This clonotype was detected many times. The gene calls are TRBV30 and TRBJ1-2; tentatively, D is TRBD1 (5 bases). V lost 3 bases, J lost 7 bases, and 15 bases lay in between. This CDR3 contains 13 residues. The V gene's germline CDR1 is GTSNPN and CDR2 SVGIG (reference sequence). The CDR3 DNA follows: TGTGCCTGGAGATCTGCGGGGACTGGTGGCTACACCTTC. Its translation is CAWRSAGTGGYTF.

V usage is TRBV28 and J usage is TRBJ1-2; no firm D call. Trimming took 6 bases from V and 7 from J, leaving 12 bases between them. The CDR3 covers 12 residues. CDR1 is MDHEN and CDR2 is SYDVKM in the germline V gene. CDR3 in amino acids: CASSPGVGGYTF. In nucleotides, the CDR3 is TGTGCCAGCAGCCCCGGCGTTGGTGGCTACACCTTC.

This clonotype occurred many times. The J gene is TRBJ2-3, the V gene TRBV7-9; TRBD1 or TRBD2 may be the D gene (6 bases each). The CDR3 is 16 amino acids. V lost 6 bases, J lost 2 bases, and 18 bases lay in between. Per the germline V gene, CDR1 is SEHNR and CDR2 is FQNEAQ (reference sequence). Written as DNA, the CDR3 is TGTGCCAGCAGAGATCTAGGGCGGGACATCACAGATACGCAGTATTTT. Its translation: CASRDLGRDITDTQYF. The variable domain in full, completed from reference TRBV7-9 and TRBJ2-3, reads DTGVSQNPRHKITKRGQNVTFRCDPISEHNRLYWYRQTLGQGPEFLTYFQNEAQLEKSRLLSDRFSAERPKGSFSTLEIQRTEQGDSAMYLCASRDLGRDITDTQYFGPGTRLTVL.

The sample holds many counts of this clonotype. This chain joins TRBV20-1 and TRBJ2-3; D not certain. The CDR3 is 13 amino acids. Trimming removed 1 base at V and 4 bases at J, with 9 bases between. Germline lookup yields CDR1 DFQATT and CDR2 SNEGSKA (reference sequence). The CDR3 sequence: CSARGALADTQYF. CDR3 nucleotide sequence: TGCAGTGCTAGAGGGGCTCTTGCAGATACGCAGTATTTT.

This clonotype has at least ten counts. The rearrangement joins TRBV6-1 to TRBJ2-3; maybe TRBD1 (5 bases). V was cut by 5 bases and J by 0 bases, with 12 bases left in between. The CDR3 length is 15 residues. The germline gives CDR1 MNHNS, CDR2 SASEGT. CDR3 nucleotides: TGTGCCAGCAGTTGGACAAGATCTAGCACAGATACGCAGTATTTT. This codes for CASSWTRSSTDTQYF.

This clonotype was found many times. J is TRBJ2-6 and V is TRBV14; 7 positions agree with TRBD1. Unmatched junction bases numbered 16, after V lost 0 bases and J lost 5 bases. Per the germline V gene, CDR1 is SGHDN and CDR2 is FVKESK. This CDR3 region has 20 residues. CDR3 region: CASSQERSGGGLLRANVLTF. CDR3 in DNA: TGTGCCAGCAGCCAAGAACGTTCAGGGGGTGGCCTTCTCAGGGCCAACGTCCTGACTTTC.

The chain has TRBV20-1 and TRBJ1-1; 7 nucleotides line up with TRBD1. Germline V lookup: CDR1 DFQATT, CDR2 SNEGSKA (reference sequence). With 1 base clipped from V and 3 bases from J, the junction kept 2 bases outside the gene matches. CDR3 length: 13 amino acids. The CDR3 protein is CSARVDRDTEAFF. The CDR3 DNA reads as TGCAGTGCTAGAGTTGACAGGGACACTGAAGCTTTCTTT.

This clonotype was counted at least ten times. The CDR3 nucleotides read TGCAGTGCTAGATCCTTTAGACAGGGAGACACTGAAGCTTTCTTT. Translation gives CSARSFRQGDTEAFF. This chain links TRBV20-1 with TRBJ1-1; 7 bases fit TRBD1. This CDR3 has 15 residues. With V trimmed by 2 bases and J by 3 bases, 9 bases remained unmatched. The germline CDR1 and CDR2 sequences are DFQATT and SNEGSKA (reference sequence).

This clonotype came up many times. The chain couples TRBV7-2 to TRBJ1-2, with 8 bases lining up with TRBD1. J lost 6 bases, V lost 5 bases, and 8 bases had no gene match. The germline V gene has CDR1 SGHTA and CDR2 FQGNSA. The CDR3 sequence is 14 residues long. This CDR3 is CASSPQGAMDGYTF. CDR3 nucleotide sequence: TGTGCCAGCAGCCCCCAGGGGGCAATGGATGGCTACACCTTC.

V usage is TRBV29-1 and J usage is TRBJ2-5; 9 nucleotides line up with TRBD2. Germline CDR1 SQVTM, CDR2 ANQGSEA. The CDR3 extends over 14 amino acids. J lost 4 bases, V lost 6 bases, and 9 bases had no gene match. The CDR3 here is CSVSGLANRETQYF. In DNA, the CDR3 is TGCAGCGTCTCAGGACTAGCGAACAGAGAGACCCAGTACTTC.

In its sample, this clonotype was seen many times. This chain links TRBV12-3 or TRBV12-4 with TRBJ1-4, with TRBD1 matching over 7 bases. The ends lost 0 bases at V and 7 bases at J; junction bases unmatched: 11. The CDR3 loop spans 17 amino acids. The CDR3 DNA reads as TGTGCCAGCAGTTTAGCGCGGCGACAGGGAGTAACTGAAAAACTGTTTTTT. This sequence encodes CASSLARRQGVTEKLFF.

This clonotype appeared many times. This rearrangement joins TRBV12-3 or TRBV12-4 to TRBJ2-2; 8 nucleotides agree with TRBD1. Trimming took 6 bases from V and 0 from J; bases not matched to a gene: 6. This CDR3 spans 16 amino acids. This CDR3 reads CASSRWTGSNTGELFF. The CDR3 nucleotides read TGTGCCAGCAGCCGATGGACAGGGTCGAACACCGGGGAGCTGTTTTTT.